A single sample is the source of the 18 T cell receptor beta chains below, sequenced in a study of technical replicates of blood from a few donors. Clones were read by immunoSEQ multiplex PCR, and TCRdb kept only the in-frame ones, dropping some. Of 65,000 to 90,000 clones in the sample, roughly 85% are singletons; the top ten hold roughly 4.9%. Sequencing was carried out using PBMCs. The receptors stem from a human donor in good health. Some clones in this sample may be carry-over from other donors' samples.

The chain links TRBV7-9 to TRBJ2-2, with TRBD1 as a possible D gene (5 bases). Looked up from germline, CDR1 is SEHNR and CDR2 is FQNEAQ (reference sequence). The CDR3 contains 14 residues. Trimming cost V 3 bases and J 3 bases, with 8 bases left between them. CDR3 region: CASSFLRDTGELFF. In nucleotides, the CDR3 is TGTGCCAGCAGCTTCCTCAGGGACACCGGGGAGCTGTTTTTT.

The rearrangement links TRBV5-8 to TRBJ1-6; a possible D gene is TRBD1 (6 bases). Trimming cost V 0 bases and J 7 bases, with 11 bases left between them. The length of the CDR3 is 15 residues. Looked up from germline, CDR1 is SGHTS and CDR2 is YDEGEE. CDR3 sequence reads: CASSLGQVRNSPLHF. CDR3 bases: TGTGCCAGCAGCTTGGGACAGGTTCGGAATTCACCCCTCCACTTT.

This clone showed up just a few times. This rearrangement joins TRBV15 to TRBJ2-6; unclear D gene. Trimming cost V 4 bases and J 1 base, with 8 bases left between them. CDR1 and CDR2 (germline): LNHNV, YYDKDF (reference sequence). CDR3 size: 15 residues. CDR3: CATSNVNSGANVLTF. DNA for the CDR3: TGTGCCACCAGCAATGTCAATTCTGGGGCCAACGTCCTGACTTTC.

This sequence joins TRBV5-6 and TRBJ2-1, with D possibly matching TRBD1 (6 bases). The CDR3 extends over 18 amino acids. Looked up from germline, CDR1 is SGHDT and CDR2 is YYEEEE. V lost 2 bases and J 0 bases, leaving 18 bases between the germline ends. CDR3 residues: CASSFSRGPHSSYNEQFF. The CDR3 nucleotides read TGTGCCAGCAGCTTTTCCAGGGGACCCCACAGCTCCTACAATGAGCAGTTCTTC.

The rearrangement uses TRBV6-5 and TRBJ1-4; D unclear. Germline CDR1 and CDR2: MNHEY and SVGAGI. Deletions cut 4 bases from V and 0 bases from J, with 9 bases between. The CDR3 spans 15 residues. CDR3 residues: CASSLHRSTNEKLFF. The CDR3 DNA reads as TGTGCCAGCAGTTTACACAGATCAACTAATGAAAAACTGTTTTTT.

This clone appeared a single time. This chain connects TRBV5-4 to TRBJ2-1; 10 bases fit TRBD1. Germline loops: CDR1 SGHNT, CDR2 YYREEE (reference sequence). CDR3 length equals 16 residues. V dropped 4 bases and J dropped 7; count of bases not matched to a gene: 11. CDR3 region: CASSESGTGEVNEQFF. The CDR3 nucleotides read TGTGCCAGCAGCGAATCCGGGACAGGGGAAGTTAATGAGCAGTTCTTC. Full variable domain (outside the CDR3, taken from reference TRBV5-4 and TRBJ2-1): ETGVTQSPTHLIKTRGQQVTLRCSSQSGHNTVSWYQQALGQGPQFIFQYYREEENGRGNFPPRFSGLQFPNYSSELNVNALELDDSALYLCASSESGTGEVNEQFFGPGTRLTVL.

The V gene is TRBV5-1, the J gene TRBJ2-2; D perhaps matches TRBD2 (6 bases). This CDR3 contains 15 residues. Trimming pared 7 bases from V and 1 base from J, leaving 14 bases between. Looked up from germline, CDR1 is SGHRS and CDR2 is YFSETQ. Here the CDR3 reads CASRGGDLNTGELFF. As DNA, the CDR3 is TGCGCCAGCCGCGGCGGGGACCTGAACACCGGGGAGCTGTTTTTT.

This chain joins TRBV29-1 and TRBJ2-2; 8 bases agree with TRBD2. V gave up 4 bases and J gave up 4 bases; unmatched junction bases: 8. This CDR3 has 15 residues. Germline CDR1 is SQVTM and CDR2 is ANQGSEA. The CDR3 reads CSVGSYAGGTGELFF. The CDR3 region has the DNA TGCAGCGTTGGTTCCTACGCGGGGGGCACCGGGGAGCTGTTTTTT.

The CDR3 bases are TGCAGCGTTGAGACACAGGGGCCCACAGATACGCAGTATTTT. Encoded protein: CSVETQGPTDTQYF. The chain recombines TRBV29-1 with TRBJ2-3, with 7 nucleotides matching TRBD1. Germline V gene lookup returns CDR1 SQVTM and CDR2 ANQGSEA. Unmatched junction bases numbered 5, after V lost 3 bases and J lost 2 bases. The CDR3 runs to 14 residues.

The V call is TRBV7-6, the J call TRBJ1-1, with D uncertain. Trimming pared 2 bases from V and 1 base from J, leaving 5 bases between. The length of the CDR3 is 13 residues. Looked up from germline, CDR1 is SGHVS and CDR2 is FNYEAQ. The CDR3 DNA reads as TGTGCCAGCAGCTTAAGAGGGAACACTGAAGCTTTCTTT. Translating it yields CASSLRGNTEAFF. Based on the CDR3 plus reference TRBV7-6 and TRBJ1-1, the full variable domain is GAGVSQSPRYKVTKRGQDVALRCDPISGHVSLYWYRQALGQGPEFLTYFNYEAQQDKSGLPNDRFSAERPEGSISTLTIQRTEQRDSAMYRCASSLRGNTEAFFGQGTRLTVV.

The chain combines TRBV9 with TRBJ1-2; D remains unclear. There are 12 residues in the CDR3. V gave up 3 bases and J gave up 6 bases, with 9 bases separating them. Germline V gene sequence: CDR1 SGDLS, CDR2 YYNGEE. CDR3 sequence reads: CASSAPSDGYTF. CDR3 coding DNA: TGTGCCAGCAGCGCACCCTCGGATGGCTACACCTTC.

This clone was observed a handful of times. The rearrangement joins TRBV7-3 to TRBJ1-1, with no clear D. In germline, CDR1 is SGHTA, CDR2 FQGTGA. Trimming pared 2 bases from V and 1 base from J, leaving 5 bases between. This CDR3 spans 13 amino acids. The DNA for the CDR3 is TGTGCCAGCAGCTTACAGGAGAACACTGAAGCTTTCTTT. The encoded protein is CASSLQENTEAFF.

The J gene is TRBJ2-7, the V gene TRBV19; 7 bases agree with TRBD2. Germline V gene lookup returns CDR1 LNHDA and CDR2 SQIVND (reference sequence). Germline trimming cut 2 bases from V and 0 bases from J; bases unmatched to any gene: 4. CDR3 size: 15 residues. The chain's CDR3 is CASSIRGTNSYEQYF. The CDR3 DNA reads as TGTGCCAGTAGTATAAGAGGGACTAACTCCTACGAGCAGTACTTC.

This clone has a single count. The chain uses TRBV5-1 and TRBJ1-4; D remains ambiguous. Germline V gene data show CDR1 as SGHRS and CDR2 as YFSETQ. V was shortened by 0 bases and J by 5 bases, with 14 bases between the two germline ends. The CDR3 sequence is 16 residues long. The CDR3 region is CASSLDGPSGNEKLFF. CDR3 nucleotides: TGCGCCAGCAGCTTGGATGGTCCGTCGGGGAATGAAAAACTGTTTTTT.

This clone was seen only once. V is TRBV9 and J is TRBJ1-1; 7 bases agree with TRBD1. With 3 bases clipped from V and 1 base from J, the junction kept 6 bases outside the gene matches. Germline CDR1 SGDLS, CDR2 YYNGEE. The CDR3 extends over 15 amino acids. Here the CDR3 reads CASSETGQANTEAFF. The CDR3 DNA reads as TGTGCCAGCAGCGAAACAGGACAGGCGAACACTGAAGCTTTCTTT. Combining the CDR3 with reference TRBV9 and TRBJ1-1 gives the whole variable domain DSGVTQTPKHLITATGQRVTLRCSPRSGDLSVYWYQQSLDQGLQFLIQYYNGEERAKGNILERFSAQQFPDLHSELNLSSLELGDSALYFCASSETGQANTEAFFGQGTRLTVV.

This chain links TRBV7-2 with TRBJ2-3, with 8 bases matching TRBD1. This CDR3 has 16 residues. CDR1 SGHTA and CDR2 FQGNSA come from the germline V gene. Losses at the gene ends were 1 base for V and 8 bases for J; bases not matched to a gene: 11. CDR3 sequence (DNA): TGTGCCAGCAGCTTAGGCAACAGGGGGAAGGCGGCTACGCAGTATTTT. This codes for CASSLGNRGKAATQYF.

The CDR3 loop is CASSSSWDSGSSYEQYF. Written as DNA, the CDR3 is TGTGCCAGCAGCTCCTCGTGGGACAGCGGGAGCTCCTACGAGCAGTACTTC. The V gene is TRBV13, the J gene TRBJ2-7, with D maybe TRBD2 (8 bases). This CDR3 comprises 17 residues. The germline V and J ends were trimmed by 4 bases and 0 bases, with 19 bases remaining between them. The germline V gene has CDR1 PRHDT and CDR2 FYEKMQ (reference sequence).

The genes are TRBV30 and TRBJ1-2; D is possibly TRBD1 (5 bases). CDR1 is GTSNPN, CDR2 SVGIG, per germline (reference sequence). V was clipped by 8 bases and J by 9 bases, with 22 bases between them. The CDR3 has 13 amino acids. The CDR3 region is CAADSDRDFRYTF. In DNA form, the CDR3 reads TGTGCCGCTGATTCGGACCGGGACTTTCGCTACACCTTC.